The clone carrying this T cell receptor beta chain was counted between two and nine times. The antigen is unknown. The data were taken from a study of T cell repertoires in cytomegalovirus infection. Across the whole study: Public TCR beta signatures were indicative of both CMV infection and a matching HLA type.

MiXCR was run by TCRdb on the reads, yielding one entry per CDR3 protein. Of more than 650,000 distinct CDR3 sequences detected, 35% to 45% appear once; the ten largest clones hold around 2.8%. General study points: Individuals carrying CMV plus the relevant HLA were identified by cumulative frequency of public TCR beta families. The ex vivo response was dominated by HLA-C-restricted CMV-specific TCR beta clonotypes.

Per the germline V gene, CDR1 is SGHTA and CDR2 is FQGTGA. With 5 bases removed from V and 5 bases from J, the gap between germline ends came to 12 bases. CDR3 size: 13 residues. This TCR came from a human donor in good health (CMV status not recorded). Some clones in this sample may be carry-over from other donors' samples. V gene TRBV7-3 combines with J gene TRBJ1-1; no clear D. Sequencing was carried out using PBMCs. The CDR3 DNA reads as TGTGCCAGCAGCCTCTCAAGATGGACTGAAGCTTTCTTT. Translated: CASSLSRWTEAFF.